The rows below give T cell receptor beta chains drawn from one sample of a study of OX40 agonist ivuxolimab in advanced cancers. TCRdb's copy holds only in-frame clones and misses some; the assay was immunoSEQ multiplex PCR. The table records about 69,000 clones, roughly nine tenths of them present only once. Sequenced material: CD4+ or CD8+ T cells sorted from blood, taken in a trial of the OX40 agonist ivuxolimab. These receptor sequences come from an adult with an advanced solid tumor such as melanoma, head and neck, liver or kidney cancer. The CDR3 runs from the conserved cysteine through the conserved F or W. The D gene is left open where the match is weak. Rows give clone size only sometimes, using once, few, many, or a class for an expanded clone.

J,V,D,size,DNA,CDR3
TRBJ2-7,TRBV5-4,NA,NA,TGTGCCAGCAGCTTGCCGGAAGCCTACGAGCAGTACTTC,CASSLPEAYEQYF
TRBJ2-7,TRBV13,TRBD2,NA,TGTGCCAGCAGCTCTCTCAGACTAGCGGGAGCTAGGGAGCAGTACTTC,CASSSLRLAGAREQYF
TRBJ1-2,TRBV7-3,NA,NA,TGTGCCAGCAGCCAAGTTACCGGGAACTATGGCTACACCTTC,CASSQVTGNYGYTF
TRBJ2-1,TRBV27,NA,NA,TGTGCCAGTACTAATGGGGCGGCCTACAATGAGCAGTTCTTC,CASTNGAAYNEQFF
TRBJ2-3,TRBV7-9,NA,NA,TGTGCCAGCAGCTTAAATGAGGCAGGGCTCGATACGCAGTATTTT,CASSLNEAGLDTQYF
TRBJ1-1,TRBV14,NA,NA,TGTGCCAGCAGCCTTGATTGGACTGAAGCTTTCTTT,CASSLDWTEAFF
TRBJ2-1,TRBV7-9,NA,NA,TGTGCCAGCAGCCCCCGGGGATATGAGCAGTTCTTC,CASSPRGYEQFF
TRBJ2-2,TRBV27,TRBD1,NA,TGTGCCAGCAGTTCCCTGGGACAGTCCCAAAGTGGGGAGCTGTTTTTT,CASSSLGQSQSGELFF
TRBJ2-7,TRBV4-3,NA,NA,TGCGCCAGCAGCCAATTGGGGGACCTCAGCGAGCAGTACTTC,CASSQLGDLSEQYF
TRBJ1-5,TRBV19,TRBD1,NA,TGTGCCAGTAGGATCTTACCGGGACAGGGGGCCAATCAGCCCCAGCATTTT,CASRILPGQGANQPQHF
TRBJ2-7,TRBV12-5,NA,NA,TGTGCTAGTGGTTTGGTACGGGCTAGCCCACACTGGTTATGGGACGAGCAGTACTTC,CASGLVRASPHWLWDEQYF
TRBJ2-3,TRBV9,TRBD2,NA,TGTGCCAGCAGTCCCACGGGAGGGCCAGTGGGCACAGATACGCAGTATTTT,CASSPTGGPVGTDTQYF
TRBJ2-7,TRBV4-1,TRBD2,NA,TGCGCCAGCAGCCAAGATTACTGGGGACTAGAGGGCTACGAGCAGTACTTC,CASSQDYWGLEGYEQYF
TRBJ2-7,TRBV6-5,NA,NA,TGTGCCAGCAGTTACTCGAAGGTGGGTCATCCGGAGGAGCAGTACTTC,CASSYSKVGHPEEQYF
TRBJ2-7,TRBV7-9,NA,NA,TGTGCCAGCAGCTTACCGGGTACGAGGTACGAGCAGTACTTC,CASSLPGTRYEQYF
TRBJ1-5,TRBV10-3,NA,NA,TGTGCCACCGGGATTACAGGAGTCAATCAGCCCCAGCATTTT,CATGITGVNQPQHF
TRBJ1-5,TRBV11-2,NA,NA,TGTGCCAGCAGCTTAGGGTATAGCAATCAGCCCCAGCATTTT,CASSLGYSNQPQHF
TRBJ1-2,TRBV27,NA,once,TGTGCCAGCAGTTGGAAGACAGGTTGGGTACTTGGCTACACCTTC,CASSWKTGWVLGYTF
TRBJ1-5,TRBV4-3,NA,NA,TGCGCCAGCAGCCAAGATCTGAGTAGCAATCAGCCCCAGCATTTT,CASSQDLSSNQPQHF
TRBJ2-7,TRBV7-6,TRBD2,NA,TGTGCCAGCAGCCCTTCTAGCGGGAGCAACGAGCAGTACTTC,CASSPSSGSNEQYF
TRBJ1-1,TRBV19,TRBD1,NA,TGTGCCAGTAGGAACAGGGGGATCACTGAAGCTTTCTTT,CASRNRGITEAFF
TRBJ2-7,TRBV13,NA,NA,TGTGCCAGCAGCTTAACTAGTGACTACGAGCAGTACTTC,CASSLTSDYEQYF
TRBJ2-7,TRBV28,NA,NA,TGTGCCAGCAGTTTATTTTCGGCCCAAGGGGTGCGCTACGAGCAGTACTTC,CASSLFSAQGVRYEQYF
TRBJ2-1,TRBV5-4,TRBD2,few,TGTGCCAGCAGCTTCGAGGGAGGGTTAGTAGATGAGCAGTTCTTC,CASSFEGGLVDEQFF
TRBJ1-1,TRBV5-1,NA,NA,TGCGCCAGCAGCTTGGGACACAAGAACACTGAAGCTTTCTTT,CASSLGHKNTEAFF
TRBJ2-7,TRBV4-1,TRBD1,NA,TGCGCCAGCAGCCTCACGCAGGGGGCACAGCACGAGCAGTACTTC,CASSLTQGAQHEQYF
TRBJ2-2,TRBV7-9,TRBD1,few,TGTGCCAGCAGCGACCACAGGGGATGGGGCGGGGAGCTGTTTTTT,CASSDHRGWGGELFF
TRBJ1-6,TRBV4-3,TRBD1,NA,TGCGCCAGCAGCCAAGACAGGGGGCACGGTTCACCCCTCCACTTT,CASSQDRGHGSPLHF